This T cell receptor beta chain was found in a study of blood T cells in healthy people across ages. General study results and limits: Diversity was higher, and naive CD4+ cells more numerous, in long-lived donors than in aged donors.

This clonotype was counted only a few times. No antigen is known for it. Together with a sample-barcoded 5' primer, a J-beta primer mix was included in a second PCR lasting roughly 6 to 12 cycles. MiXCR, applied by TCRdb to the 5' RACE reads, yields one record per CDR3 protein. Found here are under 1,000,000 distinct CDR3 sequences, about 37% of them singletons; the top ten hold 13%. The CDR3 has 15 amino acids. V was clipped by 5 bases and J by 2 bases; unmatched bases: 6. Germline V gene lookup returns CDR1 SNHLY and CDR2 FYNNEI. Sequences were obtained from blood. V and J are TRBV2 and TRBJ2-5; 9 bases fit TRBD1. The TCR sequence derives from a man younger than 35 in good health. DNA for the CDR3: TGTGCCAGCAGTCCGGGACAGGGTAAACAAGAGACCCAGTACTTC. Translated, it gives CASSPGQGKQETQYF.